The present T cell receptor (beta chain) was sequenced within a study of T cell responses to AZD1222 COVID-19 vaccine. Study-level findings and limits: CD4 TCRs covered the whole spike, strongest at regions 160-218 and 743-854.

Clones were sequenced by immunoSEQ multiplex PCR, and TCRdb holds only the in-frame ones, with some missing. The sample contains about 180,000 clones, around 94% of which appear only once. This clone has only one observation. Its antigen is still unknown. The CDR3 consists of 15 residues. V dropped 2 bases and J dropped 4 bases, with 14 bases sitting between them. Germline V gene sequence: CDR1 MGHRA, CDR2 YSYEKL. The sample in question was peripheral blood, obtained 28 days after the second AZD1222 dose. The chain is built from TRBV4-1 and TRBJ1-2; possibly TRBD1 for D (5 bases). The sequence was collected from an adult who received the AZD1222 COVID-19 vaccine. In nucleotides, the CDR3 is TGCGCCAGCAGCCAACCCGCTACGGGGCTCTATGGCTACACCTTC. As protein: CASSQPATGLYGYTF.